This T cell receptor (beta chain) was profiled in a study of blood T cell repertoires in COVID-19. Background on the study: The United States, Italy and Spain supplied acute and convalescent COVID-19 samples. Sample material is recorded as cDNA or gDNA derived from T cells, B-cell-depleted T cells, or PBMCs.

The V segment lost 4 bases and the J segment 2 bases; nucleotides outside the gene matches: 2. Germline CDR1 is KGHDR and CDR2 is SFDVKD. This CDR3 has 15 residues. Sequencing was performed with immunoSEQ multiplex PCR; in TCRdb, only in-frame clones are kept and a portion is missing. The table has roughly 500,000 clones, nearly 90% seen once. Sequencing was carried out using peripheral blood. This receptor was taken from a man aged 18 to 29 with COVID-19, enrolled during active disease. The V call is TRBV24-1, the J call TRBJ2-3; 10 bases line up with TRBD2. CDR3 DNA sequence: TGTGCCACCAGTGAAGCGGGAGGGACCACAGATACGCAGTATTTT. Translated, it gives CATSEAGGTTDTQYF.